This T cell receptor (beta chain) is from a study of shared clonotypes between healthy human individuals (dated by TCRdb to 2018 to 2021). The study in broad terms: The cohort included a few men and two women between 18 and 49 years of age. Between about 0.94 and 8.9 billion PBMCs per donor were obtained by leukapheresis. For each donor, CD4 naive and CD4 memory were each given three plates, CD8 naive was given two plates, and CD8 memory was given one plate. To estimate repertoire size and how much clonotype sharing occurs between individuals, the study deeply sequenced the blood TCR repertoires of five or six healthy adults. To increase sequencing depth and limit assay-specific biases, TCR repertoire library preparation and sequencing were carried out by different laboratories using diverse techniques. Broader findings and caveats from the paper: The small number of donors limited the genetic and exposure-history diversity represented. Only blood was sampled, and tissue TCR repertoires likely differ from those in blood. Pairwise subsampling led to the expectation that sequencing depth would affect the degree of clonotype sharing among donors. Naive subsets generally had larger estimated clonotype richness than memory subsets. Across a handful of donors, roughly 5% of naive CD4, more than 3% of naive CD8, under 2.5% of memory CD4, and under 0.45% of memory CD8 clonotypes were shared. Compared with non-shared clonotypes, clonotypes shared by all four sorted-subset donors had higher generation probabilities. Incomplete sequencing was indicated by rarefaction of sorted-subset datasets, despite the large sequencing depth.

With respect to this clone: There is no known antigen for this receptor. There are no base qualities to consult, and no much larger clone falls within one base.

The donors were healthy, HIV-negative adults who had no recently reported acute infections or vaccinations. Every donor was a Caucasian adult living in Nashville, Tennessee, USA. CD4+ T cells were enriched through magnetic negative selection, after which naive cells were positively selected on CD45RA and the remaining negative fraction served as the memory subset. After blood collection by leukapheresis, PBMCs were isolated using Ficoll-Histopaque density gradient centrifugation and then cryopreserved in the vapor phase of liquid nitrogen. Analytical flow cytometry was used to check the purity and quantity of each magnetically sorted T cell population. Genomic DNA was isolated from every sorted fraction and measured by UV absorbance on a Nanodrop 2000c. Using the deep immunoSEQ assay, multiplex PCR amplified TCR CDR3 regions from genomic DNA. Genomic DNA extracted from each cell subset was distributed evenly over all wells of several immunoSEQ 96-well plates, and each plate served as one replicate. For sorted subsets, roughly 200 ng of genomic DNA, equivalent to 25,000 to 30,000 T cell genomes, went into each replicate PCR. Purified libraries were measured with a Qubit 3.0 fluorometer, size-checked on a Bioanalyzer 2100, and measured again with the KAPA Library Quantification kit. Each immunoSEQ 96-well plate was sequenced on its own single-read 150-cycle Illumina NextSeq 550 flow cell. For the original study's pipeline: Because the immunoSEQ output included only junctional sequences and no quality scores, the filtering could not be the same as the filtering used for full-length reads. Sequences were annotated with PyIR, a Python wrapper for IgBLAST v1.9, using IMGT germline references to assign V/J genes and CDR3. Any read was removed if the V/J assignment was weak (E-value above 1e-6), the CDR3 was missing, or the read contained stop codons, out-of-frame junctions, or ambiguous translated residues. V3J clonotypes were defined as sequences sharing an identical inferred V gene, J gene, and CDR3 amino acid sequence. To compute the percentage overlap between repertoires, the number of shared unique clonotypes was divided by the size of the smaller repertoire. Richness of each repertoire was evaluated using RTK rarefaction, the Chao1 estimator, and Recon v2.1 estimates of unobserved clonotypes. Generation probabilities were computed with OLGA for all TCRbeta clonotypes obtained by the gDNA method from several donors. The table comes from immuneACCESS by way of TCRdb, which keeps in-frame sequences with V and J called. Part of the clones is missing from these tables; in studies checked, under half for an unresolved V gene and the rest for unknown reasons. D and trimming were read from the DNA, whereas the V and J calls and clone size are those reported in that table. The sample includes more than 2,000,000 clones, with approximately 90% observed a single time. Together, the top ten hold around 0.14% of the sample.

Reading the germline V gene gives CDR1 KGHSH and CDR2 LQKENI. Inclusive of the bounding cysteine and phenylalanine, the CDR3 is 14 residues long. Only the CDR3 DNA is retained, 42 bases long and in frame from the first base. At the junction V is shortened by 3 bases and J by 5 bases, with 13 bases in between. The chain couples TRBV18 to TRBJ1-2; the D gene assignment is ambiguous. Sequencing used naive CD4+ T cells sorted from blood. What this sample's cell subset or site label stands for: CD45RA+ positively selected. The sequence came from a man aged 18 to 30 in good health. The bases read TGTGCCAGCTCACCTAGTGACCGGGGATATGGCTACACCTTC. The encoded protein is CASSPSDRGYGYTF. Supplemented by the reference TRBV18 and TRBJ1-2 proteins around the CDR3, the complete variable domain is NAGVMQNPRHLVRRRGQEARLRCSPMKGHSHVYWYRQLPEEGLKFMVYLQKENIIDESGMPKERFSAEFPKEGPSILRIQQVVRGDSAAYFCASSPSDRGYGYTFGSGTRLTVV.